This passage covers 29 T cell receptor beta chains from one sample sequenced in a study of cytomegalovirus exposure and HLA in healthy donors. The PCR contained 60 Vbeta and 13 Jbeta primers. The protocol was immunoSEQ multiplex PCR, while the TCRdb copy is restricted to in-frame clones and leaves out a portion. The sample consists of more than 15,000 clones, 75% of them appearing once. The sequenced sample consisted of PBMCs. These receptors all come from a man between 18 and 29 years old in good health and CMV-seronegative.

The chain carries TRBV30 and TRBJ1-1; 9 bases agree with TRBD1. The germline gives CDR1 GTSNPN, CDR2 SVGIG (reference sequence). With 5 bases clipped from V and 5 bases from J, the junction kept 3 bases outside the gene matches. The CDR3 has 12 residues. The CDR3 coding sequence is TGTGCCTGGGACAGGGGGAGGACTGAAGCTTTCTTT. This translates into CAWDRGRTEAFF.

The chain combines TRBV5-1 with TRBJ2-7; tentative D call: TRBD2 (5 bases). This CDR3 contains 15 residues. The germline V and J ends were trimmed by 0 bases and 1 base, with 11 bases remaining between them. The germline V gene encodes CDR1 SGHRS and CDR2 YFSETQ. The CDR3 nucleotides read TGCGCCAGCAGCTTGGAAAGGAGAGGGTCCTACGAGCAGTACTTC. Residues: CASSLERRGSYEQYF. The full variable domain, rest sourced from reference TRBV5-1 and TRBJ2-7, is KAGVTQTPRYLIKTRGQQVTLSCSPISGHRSVSWYQQTPGQGLQFLFEYFSETQRNKGNFPGRFSGRQFSNSRSEMNVSTLELGDSALYLCASSLERRGSYEQYFGPGTRLTVT.

V and J are TRBV11-2 and TRBJ1-2, with a weak D call TRBD1 (5 bases). The germline gives CDR1 SGHAT, CDR2 FQNNGV. This CDR3 has 13 amino acids. V was shortened by 1 base and J by 3 bases, with 6 bases between the two germline ends. The CDR3 reads CASSLARDYGYTF. Written as DNA, the CDR3 is TGTGCCAGCAGCTTAGCCAGGGACTATGGCTACACCTTC.

The V gene is TRBV29-1, the J gene TRBJ1-1; the D gene is possibly TRBD1 (6 bases). V lost 6 bases, J lost 0 bases, and 11 bases lay in between. The CDR3 has 13 amino acids. The germline V gene encodes CDR1 SQVTM and CDR2 ANQGSEA. The CDR3: CSVCDRLNTEAFF. For the CDR3, the DNA is TGCAGCGTCTGCGACAGGCTGAACACTGAAGCTTTCTTT.

The V call is TRBV7-8, the J call TRBJ1-1, with unresolved D. The CDR3 extends over 14 amino acids. Germline loops: CDR1 SGHVS, CDR2 FQNEAQ. The V gene lost 5 bases and the J gene lost 2 bases, with 12 bases spanning the gap. Here the CDR3 reads CASSPGRGNTEAFF. The CDR3 DNA follows: TGTGCCAGCAGCCCCGGGAGAGGAAACACTGAAGCTTTCTTT.

V is TRBV6-5 and J is TRBJ2-7; D may be TRBD2 (5 bases). V dropped 0 bases and J dropped 3 bases, with 12 bases sitting between them. Germline V gene lookup returns CDR1 MNHEY and CDR2 SVGAGI. The CDR3 length is 15 residues. CDR3 residues: CASSYSFSGNYEQYF. In DNA, the CDR3 is TGTGCCAGCAGTTACTCGTTCTCCGGGAACTACGAGCAGTACTTC.

J is TRBJ1-1 and V is TRBV6-1, with 7 bases aligning to TRBD1. V dropped 2 bases and J dropped 4; count of bases not matched to a gene: 1. Per the germline V gene, CDR1 is MNHNS and CDR2 is SASEGT. The CDR3 runs to 13 residues. The CDR3 spells CASSESGGTEAFF. Written as DNA, the CDR3 is TGTGCCAGCAGTGAATCAGGGGGCACTGAAGCTTTCTTT.

The chain uses TRBV10-2 and TRBJ2-7; 8 positions agree with TRBD2. V gave up 4 bases and J gave up 5 bases; unmatched junction bases: 4. CDR3 size: 13 residues. Germline V gene sequence: CDR1 WSHSY, CDR2 SAAADI. This CDR3 is CASSGISGNEQYF. As DNA, the CDR3 is TGCGCCAGCAGTGGTATTAGCGGGAACGAGCAGTACTTC.

This clone is a singleton in its sample. The chain combines TRBV30 with TRBJ1-2; D unclear. V lost 0 bases and J 6 bases, leaving 8 bases between the germline ends. The germline gives CDR1 GTSNPN, CDR2 SVGIG (reference sequence). The CDR3 spans 12 residues. This chain's CDR3 is CAWSVTADGYTF. CDR3 nucleotide sequence: TGTGCCTGGAGTGTAACTGCCGATGGCTACACCTTC.

The chain recombines TRBV6-5 with TRBJ2-7; 7 nucleotides match TRBD1. The V and J ends lost 5 bases and 1 base, in that order; junction bases with no gene match: 5. Germline loops: CDR1 MNHEY, CDR2 SVGAGI. The CDR3 totals 14 residues. DNA for the CDR3: TGTGCCAGCAGTAGGAAACAGGGGTCCTACGAGCAGTACTTC. As protein: CASSRKQGSYEQYF.

The chain uses TRBV6-5 and TRBJ1-2; 7 bases match TRBD1. There are 15 residues in the CDR3. V lost 6 bases to trimming and J lost 8 bases; unmatched junction nucleotides: 15. Germline lookup yields CDR1 MNHEY and CDR2 SVGAGI. CDR3 amino acids: CASRQTGDFATGYTF. The CDR3 nucleotides are TGTGCCAGCAGGCAAACAGGGGACTTTGCAACGGGCTACACCTTC.

V gene TRBV30 combines with J gene TRBJ1-2; unclear D gene. Germline V gene data show CDR1 as GTSNPN and CDR2 as SVGIG (reference sequence). This CDR3 contains 12 residues. V was pared by 4 bases and J by 0 bases, with 6 bases between. Here the CDR3 DNA reads TGTGCCTGGACCGAGACTAACTATGGCTACACCTTC. Translated, it gives CAWTETNYGYTF.

The chain carries TRBV5-6 and TRBJ2-2; 8 bases agree with TRBD1. The CDR3 extends over 14 amino acids. Trimming cost V 7 bases and J 7 bases; bases outside gene matches: 9. Germline values: CDR1 SGHDT, CDR2 YYEEEE. The CDR3 sequence: CASGSDRGSGELFF. In DNA form, the CDR3 reads TGTGCCAGCGGGTCAGACAGGGGAAGCGGGGAGCTGTTTTTT.

This chain joins TRBV6-1 and TRBJ1-2; D is uncertain. CDR3 length: 14 residues. Germline V lookup: CDR1 MNHNS, CDR2 SASEGT. Trimming removed 7 bases at V and 0 bases at J, with 12 bases between. The CDR3 loop is CASTLTGSNYGYTF. Written as DNA, the CDR3 is TGTGCCAGCACCTTGACCGGGTCTAACTATGGCTACACCTTC.

The genes are TRBV30 and TRBJ2-6; TRBD1 matches at 7 bases. This CDR3 contains 16 residues. V was clipped by 8 bases and J by 0 bases; unmatched bases: 10. The germline CDR1 and CDR2 sequences are GTSNPN and SVGIG (reference sequence). The CDR3 region is CAGRDSLLSGANVLTF. The CDR3, as DNA: TGTGCCGGCCGGGACAGCTTACTCTCTGGGGCCAACGTCCTGACTTTC.

This clone has just a few counts. The V gene is TRBV21-1, the J gene TRBJ2-1; the table gives TRBD2 as D, unverified against the DNA. TRBV21-1 is noted as a pseudogene. This CDR3 contains 16 residues. The DNA of the CDR3 is TGTGCCAGCAGTAAGGGGCCGGCTAGCGAACTTCATGAGCAGTTCTTC. Residues: CASSKGPASELHEQFF.

The chain links TRBV5-1 to TRBJ1-2; the D is unclear. The CDR3 totals 16 residues. Trimming shortened V by 0 bases and J by 0 bases, and 12 bases separated the two germline ends. CDR1 is SGHRS and CDR2 is YFSETQ in the germline V gene. CDR3 region: CASSLGEWRANYGYTF. The CDR3 region has the DNA TGCGCCAGCAGCTTGGGAGAATGGAGAGCTAACTATGGCTACACCTTC.

This chain joins TRBV9 and TRBJ1-5; D is perhaps TRBD1 (5 bases). CDR3 length equals 13 residues. V was trimmed by 3 bases and J by 7 bases, leaving 11 bases between them. Germline V CDR1 and CDR2: SGDLS, YYNGEE. The CDR3 region has the DNA TGTGCCAGCAGCGGGCGGGACGGACAGCCCCAGCATTTT. Protein sequence: CASSGRDGQPQHF.

This chain joins TRBV2 and TRBJ2-7; D is perhaps TRBD1 (6 bases). The CDR3 has 15 residues. Germline assignment: CDR1 SNHLY and CDR2 FYNNEI. V shed 5 bases and J shed 0 bases, with 14 bases lying between them. The CDR3 DNA reads TGTGCCAGCAGTTCCCGACAGGATTACTCCTACGAGCAGTACTTC. Protein product: CASSSRQDYSYEQYF.

Within the sample, this clone is large. The J gene is TRBJ2-4, the V gene TRBV6-6, with TRBD1 identical over 8 bases. This CDR3 contains 13 residues. The V and J ends lost 8 bases and 11 bases, in that order; junction bases with no gene match: 11. The germline CDR1 and CDR2 sequences are MNHNY and SVGAGI (reference sequence). The CDR3, as DNA: TGTGCCAGCGAAGGTACGACAGGGGTCTTTCAGTACTTC. Translating gives CASEGTTGVFQYF.

The rearrangement uses TRBV5-1 and TRBJ2-3, with 10 bases that match TRBD2. In germline, CDR1 is SGHRS, CDR2 YFSETQ. CDR3 length equals 13 residues. J lost 6 bases, V lost 4 bases, and 2 bases had no gene match. The CDR3 loop reads CASSGLAVDTQYF. The DNA of the CDR3 is TGCGCCAGCAGCGGACTAGCGGTGGATACGCAGTATTTT. Using reference TRBV5-1 and TRBJ2-3 for the parts outside the CDR3, the full variable domain is KAGVTQTPRYLIKTRGQQVTLSCSPISGHRSVSWYQQTPGQGLQFLFEYFSETQRNKGNFPGRFSGRQFSNSRSEMNVSTLELGDSALYLCASSGLAVDTQYFGPGTRLTVL.

The chain recombines TRBV29-1 with TRBJ2-3, with TRBD1 as a possible D gene (5 bases). This CDR3 region has 12 residues. Germline lookup yields CDR1 SQVTM and CDR2 ANQGSEA. V lost 5 bases to trimming and J lost 2 bases, with 8 bases between them. The chain's CDR3 is CSVQGPTDTQYF. Here the CDR3 DNA reads TGCAGCGTTCAGGGCCCCACAGATACGCAGTATTTT.

The chain combines TRBV30 with TRBJ2-1; 9 nucleotides line up with TRBD1. The CDR3 runs 14 residues. V lost 2 bases and J lost 4; bases outside the gene matches: 3. Germline-derived CDR1 and CDR2 are GTSNPN and SVGIG (reference sequence). CDR3 residues: CAWSWDRAYNEQFF. The CDR3 DNA is TGTGCCTGGAGTTGGGACAGGGCATACAATGAGCAGTTCTTC.

The J gene is TRBJ2-7, the V gene TRBV29-1; 8 bases agree with TRBD1. From germline, CDR1 is SQVTM and CDR2 ANQGSEA. The V and J ends lost 7 bases and 2 bases, in that order; junction bases with no gene match: 7. The CDR3 runs to 13 residues. CDR3 nucleotide sequence: TGCAGCGGGAGTGCAGGGGGCACCTACGAGCAGTACTTC. This translates into CSGSAGGTYEQYF.

This clone was counted only a few times. The chain links TRBV10-2 to TRBJ1-1; no clear D. V gave up 4 bases and J gave up 0 bases, with 3 bases separating them. The CDR3 consists of 12 residues. CDR1 is WSHSY, CDR2 SAAADI, per germline. The CDR3 loop reads CASSVLNTEAFF. The CDR3, as DNA: TGCGCCAGCAGTGTATTGAACACTGAAGCTTTCTTT.

The chain carries TRBV30 and TRBJ2-1, with TRBD2 matching over 10 bases. V lost 2 bases, J lost 8 bases, and 6 bases stayed unmatched. The CDR3 extends over 14 amino acids. Germline CDR1 and CDR2: GTSNPN and SVGIG (reference sequence). CDR3 protein: CAWSSGGVNYEQFF. The CDR3 DNA reads TGTGCCTGGAGTAGCGGGGGGGTAAACTATGAGCAGTTCTTC.

The chain recombines TRBV30 with TRBJ1-1; 9 bases fit TRBD1. The CDR3 covers 13 residues. Germline V gives CDR1 GTSNPN, CDR2 SVGIG (reference sequence). The V gene end was trimmed by 5 bases and the J gene end by 1 base; junction bases not matched to a gene: 2. CDR3 DNA: TGTGCCTGGTGGGACAGGGAGAACACTGAAGCTTTCTTT. Translating gives CAWWDRENTEAFF.

The chain joins TRBV6-5 to TRBJ2-2; 7 bases fit TRBD1. Losses at the gene ends were 5 bases for V and 2 bases for J; bases not matched to a gene: 2. This CDR3 comprises 14 residues. The germline CDR1 and CDR2 sequences are MNHEY and SVGAGI. In DNA form, the CDR3 reads TGTGCCAGCAGTAGGGACAGCAACACCGGGGAGCTGTTTTTT. Translating gives CASSRDSNTGELFF.

V usage is TRBV6-1 and J usage is TRBJ1-1; possibly TRBD1 for D (5 bases). Trimming cost V 2 bases and J 0 bases, with 10 bases left between them. Germline CDR1 reads MNHNS; CDR2 reads SASEGT. The CDR3 length is 15 residues. Here the CDR3 reads CASSERGRVNTEAFF. As DNA, the CDR3 is TGTGCCAGCAGTGAAAGGGGCAGGGTGAACACTGAAGCTTTCTTT.